Each of the 5 T cell receptor beta chains below was sequenced from the same sample in a study of T cell responses to AZD1222 COVID-19 vaccine. This table comes from immunoSEQ multiplex PCR, and its TCRdb copy is limited to in-frame clones, with some not included. The sample holds fewer than 150,000 clones; approximately 86% are singletons and the top ten take around 1.6%. Specimen: peripheral blood, collected on day 0 of AZD1222 vaccination. All receptors come from an adult in good health.

As DNA, the CDR3 is TGTGCCAGCAGCCCAGGAGCGCAACTGACTAATTCACCCCTCCACTTT. This gives the protein CASSPGAQLTNSPLHF. The chain carries TRBV7-2 and TRBJ1-6; D unclear. CDR3 length: 16 residues. Trimming cost V 5 bases and J 6 bases, with 17 bases left between them. Per the germline V gene, CDR1 is SGHTA and CDR2 is FQGNSA. Together with reference TRBV7-2 and TRBJ1-6, the CDR3 gives the full variable domain: GAGVSQSPSNKVTEKGKDVELRCDPISGHTALYWYRQSLGQGLEFLIYFQGNSAPDKSGLPSDRFSAERTGGSVSTLTIQRTQQEDSAVYLCASSPGAQLTNSPLHFGNGTRLTVT.

The rearrangement links TRBV7-6 to TRBJ2-7, with D perhaps TRBD1 (6 bases). The ends were cut back, 1 base at V and 7 bases at J, with 17 bases in the middle. The V gene's germline CDR1 is SGHVS and CDR2 FNYEAQ. The CDR3 runs 15 residues. Here the CDR3 reads CASSLEVGTSSEQYF. The CDR3 nucleotides are TGTGCCAGCAGCTTAGAAGTCGGGACAAGCTCAGAGCAGTACTTC.

This chain links TRBV12-3 or TRBV12-4 with TRBJ2-4, with D tentatively TRBD1 (5 bases). The ends were cut back, 3 bases at V and 7 bases at J, with 10 bases in the middle. The CDR3 covers 13 residues. The CDR3 protein is CASSFSPGNIQYF. As DNA, the CDR3 is TGTGCCAGCAGTTTTTCGCCAGGGAACATTCAGTACTTC.

V and J are TRBV6-6 and TRBJ1-1; D is unclear. The CDR3 loop spans 13 amino acids. V was clipped by 7 bases and J by 5 bases, with 14 bases between them. Germline V CDR1 and CDR2: MNHNY, SVGAGI (reference sequence). CDR3 in amino acids: CASTIAPGTEAFF. CDR3 nucleotide sequence: TGTGCCAGCACCATAGCGCCGGGGACTGAAGCTTTCTTT.

This clone appeared once. The chain recombines TRBV30 with TRBJ1-2; D gene ambiguous. Germline V gene sequence: CDR1 GTSNPN, CDR2 SVGIG (reference sequence). The V end lost 3 bases, the J end lost 3 bases, and 14 bases lay between the germline ends. The CDR3 is 14 residues long. CDR3 sequence: CAWRATATYYGYTF. In DNA, the CDR3 is TGTGCCTGGAGGGCCACCGCCACGTACTATGGCTACACCTTC. Together with reference TRBV30 and TRBJ1-2, the CDR3 gives the full variable domain: SQTIHQWPATLVQPVGSPLSLECTVEGTSNPNLYWYRQAAGRGLQLLFYSVGIGQISSEVPQNLSASRPQDRQFILSSKKLLLSDSGFYLCAWRATATYYGYTFGSGTRLTVV.